A single T cell receptor (beta chain) is shown here with its context. Its antigen remains unknown. A read error may be the cause here, since a much bigger clone is one base away. The data belong to a study of neurological immune-mediated disorders. Study-wide points: The study found the most TCR clonal expansion in HTLV-1-associated myelopathy and the least in multiple sclerosis, below healthy controls. The absence of any CDR3 amino acid sequence shared by expanded clones across subjects suggests that repertoires were private in all groups.

CDR3 size: 14 residues. Germline V gene data show CDR1 as SGHRS and CDR2 as YFSETQ. The cDNA was produced through 5'RACE with 10-nucleotide random UMIs. TCRdb recomputed calls from the 5' RACE reads with MiXCR, one row per CDR3 protein. The repertoire holds 25,000 to 30,000 distinct CDR3 sequences, with around a quarter as singletons. Sorted libraries came from approximately 1 million CD4+ or CD8+ T cells. V is TRBV5-1 and J is TRBJ2-3; unclear D gene. The sequencing sample was made of CD4+ T cells from blood. This TCR derives from a middle-aged man with HTLV-1-associated myelopathy (HAM/TSP). CDR3 protein: CASILDTRGRAQYF. In DNA, the CDR3 is TGCGCCAGCATCTTGGATACCCGAGGACGGGCGCAGTATTTT.